This T cell receptor (beta chain) was profiled in a study of OX40 agonist ivuxolimab in advanced cancers. The CDR3 is made up of 15 amino acids. CDR1 and CDR2 from the germline V gene are LGHNA and YNFKEQ. With 0 bases removed from V and 0 bases from J, the gap between germline ends came to 9 bases. This clone is deemed medium-sized (0.01 to 0.1%). TCRdb's table, derived via immunoSEQ multiplex PCR, lists solely in-frame clones and lacks some. The sample contains 90,000 to 95,000 clones, 84% of which appear only once. This clonotype was sampled from an adult with an advanced solid tumor such as melanoma, head and neck, liver or kidney cancer. The sample was CD4+ or CD8+ T cells sorted from blood, taken in a trial of the OX40 agonist ivuxolimab. V and J are TRBV4-2 and TRBJ2-7; TRBD1 or TRBD2 may be the D gene (5 bases each). The CDR3: CASSQEGTSSYEQYV. CDR3 nucleotide sequence: TGTGCCAGCAGCCAAGAGGGGACGAGCTCCTACGAGCAGTACGTC.